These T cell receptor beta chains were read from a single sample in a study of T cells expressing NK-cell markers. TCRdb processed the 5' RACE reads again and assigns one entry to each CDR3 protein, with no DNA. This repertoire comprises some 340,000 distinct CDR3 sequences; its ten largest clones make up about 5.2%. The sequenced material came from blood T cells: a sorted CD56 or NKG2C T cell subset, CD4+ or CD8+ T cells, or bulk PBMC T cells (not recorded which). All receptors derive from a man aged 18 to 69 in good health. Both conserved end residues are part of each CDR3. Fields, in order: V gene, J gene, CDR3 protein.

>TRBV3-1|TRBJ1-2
CASSRGEGSGYTF
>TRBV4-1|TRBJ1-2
CASSRRDRDYGYTF
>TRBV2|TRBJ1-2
CASSYTDDYGYTF
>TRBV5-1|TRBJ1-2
CASSNDRFLYGYTF
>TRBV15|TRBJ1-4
CATAMMATNEKLFF
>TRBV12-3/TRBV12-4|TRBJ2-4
CASSPSVPANIQYF
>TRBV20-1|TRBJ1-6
CSARDRQGQLHF
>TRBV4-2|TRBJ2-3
CASSQDSSGSSTDTQYF
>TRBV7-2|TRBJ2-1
CASSLARRGGGRYNEQFF
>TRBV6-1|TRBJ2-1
CASITVYNEQFF
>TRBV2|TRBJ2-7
CASNGANSYEQYF
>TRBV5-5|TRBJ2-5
CASSLTPRMETQYF
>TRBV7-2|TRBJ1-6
CASSSGQLVSPLHF
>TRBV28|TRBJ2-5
CASSPRTGLEETQYF
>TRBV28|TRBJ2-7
CAVTSSYEQYF
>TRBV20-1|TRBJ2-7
CSAITLSSYEQYF
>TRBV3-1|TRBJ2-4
CASSHQGGGMAKNIQYF
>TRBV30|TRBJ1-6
CAWSTRAWRDSPLHF
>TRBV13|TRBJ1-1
CASSKLIGPRNTEAFF
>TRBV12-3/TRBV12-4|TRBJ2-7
CASTSAGTRLWEQYF
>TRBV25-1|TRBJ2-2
CASRSTGTGELFF
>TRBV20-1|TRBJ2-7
CSAIPRDRYEQYF
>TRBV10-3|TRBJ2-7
CATSAPGGYEQYF
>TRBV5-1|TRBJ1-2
CASISTGGGYTF
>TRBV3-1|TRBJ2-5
CASTSLAGGTQYF
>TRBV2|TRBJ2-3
CASTDDRNTDTQYF
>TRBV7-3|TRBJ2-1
CASSSNSYFGHNEQFF
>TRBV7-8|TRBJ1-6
CASSLRGLNSPLHF
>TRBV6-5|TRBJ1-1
CASSYDINTEAFF
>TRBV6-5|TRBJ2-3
CASSYSGLAGFESTDTQYF
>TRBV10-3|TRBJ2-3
CAISESSVSTDTQYF
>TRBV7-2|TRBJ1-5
CASSLGRINNQPQHF
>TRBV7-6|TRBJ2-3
CASRRTGTAQGADTQYF
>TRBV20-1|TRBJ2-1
CRVSGRITNEQFF
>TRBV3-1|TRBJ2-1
CASSQDPLAGGNEQFF
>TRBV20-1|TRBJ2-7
CSAVRQGINEQYF
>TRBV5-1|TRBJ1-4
CASSLSGRNEKLFF
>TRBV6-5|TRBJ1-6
CATQRGNSPLHF
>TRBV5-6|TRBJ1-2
CASSLNGQGVAGYTF
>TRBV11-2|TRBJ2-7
CASSFREGASGEQYF
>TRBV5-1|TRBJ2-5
CASTQGDRDYETQYF
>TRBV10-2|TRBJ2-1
CASRDRGFYNEQFF